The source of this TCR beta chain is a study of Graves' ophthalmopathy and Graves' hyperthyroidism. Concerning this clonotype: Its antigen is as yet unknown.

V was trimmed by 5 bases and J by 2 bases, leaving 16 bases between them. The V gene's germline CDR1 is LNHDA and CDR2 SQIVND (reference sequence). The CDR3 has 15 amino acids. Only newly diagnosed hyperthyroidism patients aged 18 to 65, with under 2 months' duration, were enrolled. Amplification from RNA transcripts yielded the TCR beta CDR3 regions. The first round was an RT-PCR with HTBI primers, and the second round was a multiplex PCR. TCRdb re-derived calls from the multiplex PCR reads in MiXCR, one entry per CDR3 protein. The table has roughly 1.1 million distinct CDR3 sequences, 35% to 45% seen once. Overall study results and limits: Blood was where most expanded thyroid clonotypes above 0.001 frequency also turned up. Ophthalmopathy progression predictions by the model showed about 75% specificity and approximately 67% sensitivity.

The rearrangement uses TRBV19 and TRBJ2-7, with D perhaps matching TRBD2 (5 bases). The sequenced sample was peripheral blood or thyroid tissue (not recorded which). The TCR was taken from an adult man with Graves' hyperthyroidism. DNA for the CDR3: TGTGCCAGTAGTCAACCGGCAGTGAGGGCCTACGAGCAGTACTTC. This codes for CASSQPAVRAYEQYF. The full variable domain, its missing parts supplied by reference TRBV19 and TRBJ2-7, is DGGITQSPKYLFRKEGQNVTLSCEQNLNHDAMYWYRQDPGQGLRLIYYSQIVNDFQKGDIAEGYSVSREKKESFPLTVTSAQKNPTAFYLCASSQPAVRAYEQYFGPGTRLTVT.